This T cell receptor (beta chain) was identified in a study of T cell repertoires in cytomegalovirus infection. The study, taken as a whole, reports: Carriage of CMV together with the relevant HLA was identifiable through cumulative public TCR beta family frequency. Within the response measured ex vivo, HLA-C-restricted CMV-specific TCR beta clonotypes were dominant.

This clonotype was observed many times. Its antigen is unknown. CDR1 SGHDN and CDR2 FVKESK come from the germline V gene. The CDR3 contains 14 residues. V was pared by 0 bases and J by 1 base, with 4 bases between. Each CDR3 protein is one row after TCRdb ran MiXCR on the reads. The table lists 630,000 or so distinct CDR3 sequences, roughly 26% of them singletons. This clonotype was obtained from a human donor in good health (CMV status not recorded). Some clones in this sample may be carry-over from other donors' samples. The material sequenced was CD8+ T cells from PBMCs. V is TRBV14 and J is TRBJ1-3; unclear D gene. CDR3 protein: CASSQDISGNTIYF. In DNA form, the CDR3 reads TGTGCCAGCAGCCAAGATATTTCTGGAAACACCATATATTTT.